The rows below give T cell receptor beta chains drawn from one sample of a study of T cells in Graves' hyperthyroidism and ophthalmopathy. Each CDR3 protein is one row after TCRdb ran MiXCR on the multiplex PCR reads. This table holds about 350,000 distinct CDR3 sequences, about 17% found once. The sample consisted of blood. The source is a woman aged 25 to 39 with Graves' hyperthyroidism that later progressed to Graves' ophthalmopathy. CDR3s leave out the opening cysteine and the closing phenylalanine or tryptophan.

CDR3: ASSVSGASYNEQF
J: TRBJ2-1
V: TRBV6-1

CDR3: ASSSGTSGNEQF
J: TRBJ2-1
V: TRBV27

CDR3: ASSPPWDNSPLH
J: TRBJ1-6
V: TRBV7-9

CDR3: ASSFYTGGGYEQY
J: TRBJ2-7
V: TRBV27

CDR3: SARLGNSNQPQH
J: TRBJ1-5
V: TRBV20-1

CDR3: AISGQGKRDLNEQF
J: TRBJ2-1
V: TRBV10-3

CDR3: ASSFLSEQY
J: TRBJ2-7
V: TRBV12-3/TRBV12-4

CDR3: ASREDRYNSPLH
J: TRBJ1-6
V: TRBV12-3/TRBV12-4

CDR3: ASSPLLAGASDTQY
J: TRBJ2-3
V: TRBV27

CDR3: ASTRTSGRAGSGEQY
J: TRBJ2-7
V: TRBV6-1

CDR3: ASSRKTANTDTQY
J: TRBJ2-3
V: TRBV4-1

CDR3: ASSLGLVQQF
J: TRBJ2-1
V: TRBV12-3/TRBV12-4

CDR3: SVEVMETGVGNTIY
J: TRBJ1-3
V: TRBV29-1

CDR3: ASSSLGSSIGELF
J: TRBJ2-2
V: TRBV6-5

CDR3: ASSQDGTSGDNEQF
J: TRBJ2-1
V: TRBV4-2

CDR3: ASSSGTWGVTEAF
J: TRBJ1-1
V: TRBV7-3